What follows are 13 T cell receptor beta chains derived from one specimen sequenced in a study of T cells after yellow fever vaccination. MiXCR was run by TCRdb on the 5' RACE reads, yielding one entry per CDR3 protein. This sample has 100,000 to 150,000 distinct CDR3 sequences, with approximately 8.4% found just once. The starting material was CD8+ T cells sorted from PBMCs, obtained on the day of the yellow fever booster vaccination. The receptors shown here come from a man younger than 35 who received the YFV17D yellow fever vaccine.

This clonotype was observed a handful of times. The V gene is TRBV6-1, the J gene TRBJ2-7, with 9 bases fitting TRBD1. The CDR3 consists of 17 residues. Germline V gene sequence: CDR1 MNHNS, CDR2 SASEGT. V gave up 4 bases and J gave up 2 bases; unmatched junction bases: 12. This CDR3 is CASSGADRGSLPYEQYV. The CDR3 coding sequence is TGTGCCAGCAGTGGGGCGGACAGGGGAAGTTTGCCCTACGAGCAGTACGTC.

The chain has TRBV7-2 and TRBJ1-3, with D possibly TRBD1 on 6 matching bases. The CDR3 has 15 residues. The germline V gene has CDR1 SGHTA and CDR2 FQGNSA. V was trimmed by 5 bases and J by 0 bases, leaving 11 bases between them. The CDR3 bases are TGTGCCAGCAGCCCAGACAGGACCTCTGGAAACACCATATATTTT. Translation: CASSPDRTSGNTIYF. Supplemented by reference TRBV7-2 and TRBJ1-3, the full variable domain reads GAGVSQSPSNKVTEKGKDVELRCDPISGHTALYWYRQSLGQGLEFLIYFQGNSAPDKSGLPSDRFSAERTGGSVSTLTIQRTQQEDSAVYLCASSPDRTSGNTIYFGEGSWLTVV.

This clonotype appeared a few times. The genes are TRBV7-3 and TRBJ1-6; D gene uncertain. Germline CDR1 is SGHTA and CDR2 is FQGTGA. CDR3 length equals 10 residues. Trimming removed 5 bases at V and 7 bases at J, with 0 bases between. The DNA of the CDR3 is TGTGCCAGCAGCAATTCACCCCTCCACTTT. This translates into CASSNSPLHF.

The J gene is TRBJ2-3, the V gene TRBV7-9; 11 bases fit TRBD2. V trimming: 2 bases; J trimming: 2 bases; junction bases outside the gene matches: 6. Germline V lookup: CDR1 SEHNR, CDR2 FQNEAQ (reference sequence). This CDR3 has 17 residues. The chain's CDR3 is CASSLNLAGGTTDTQYF. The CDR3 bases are TGTGCCAGCAGCTTAAACCTAGCGGGGGGCACCACAGATACGCAGTATTTT.

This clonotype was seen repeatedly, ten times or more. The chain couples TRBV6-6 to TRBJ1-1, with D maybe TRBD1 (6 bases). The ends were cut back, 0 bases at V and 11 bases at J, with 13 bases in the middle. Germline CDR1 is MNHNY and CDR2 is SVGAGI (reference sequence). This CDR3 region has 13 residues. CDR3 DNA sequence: TGTGCCAGCAGTTACTCCGCCGGACAGAAGGCTTTCTTT. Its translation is CASSYSAGQKAFF.

The CDR3 nucleotides read TGTGCCAGCAGAGCCTACTGGGAGACCGGGGAGCTGTTTTTT. Protein: CASRAYWETGELFF. The gene calls are TRBV7-9 and TRBJ2-2; TRBD2 might be the D (5 bases). Trimming removed 6 bases at V and 5 bases at J, with 13 bases between. There are 14 residues in the CDR3. The germline V gene encodes CDR1 SEHNR and CDR2 FQNEAQ (reference sequence).

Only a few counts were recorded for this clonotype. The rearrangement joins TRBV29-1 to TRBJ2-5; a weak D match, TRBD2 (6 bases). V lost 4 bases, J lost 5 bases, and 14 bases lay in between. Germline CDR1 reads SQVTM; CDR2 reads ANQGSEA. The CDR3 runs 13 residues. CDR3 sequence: CSVAGLSGETQYF. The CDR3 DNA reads TGCAGCGTTGCCGGACTATCGGGTGAGACCCAGTACTTC.

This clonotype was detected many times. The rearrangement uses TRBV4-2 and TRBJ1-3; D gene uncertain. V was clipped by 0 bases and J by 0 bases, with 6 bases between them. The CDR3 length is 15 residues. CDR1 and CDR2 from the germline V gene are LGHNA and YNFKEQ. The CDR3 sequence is CASSQDRGSGNTIYF. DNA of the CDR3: TGTGCCAGCAGCCAAGATCGGGGCTCTGGAAACACCATATATTTT.

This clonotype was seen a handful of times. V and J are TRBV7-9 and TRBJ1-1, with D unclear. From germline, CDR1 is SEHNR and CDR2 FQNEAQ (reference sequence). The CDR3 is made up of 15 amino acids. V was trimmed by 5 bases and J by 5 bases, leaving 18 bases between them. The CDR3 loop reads CASSPPSFGETEAFF. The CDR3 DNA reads TGTGCCAGCAGCCCCCCTTCCTTCGGGGAAACTGAAGCTTTCTTT.

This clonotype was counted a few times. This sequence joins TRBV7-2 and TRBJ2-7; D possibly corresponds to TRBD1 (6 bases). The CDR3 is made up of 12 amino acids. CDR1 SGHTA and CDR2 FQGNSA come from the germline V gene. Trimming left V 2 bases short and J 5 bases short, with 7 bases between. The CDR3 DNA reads TGTGCCAGCAGCTTAACAGGGCACGAGCAGTACTTC. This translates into CASSLTGHEQYF.

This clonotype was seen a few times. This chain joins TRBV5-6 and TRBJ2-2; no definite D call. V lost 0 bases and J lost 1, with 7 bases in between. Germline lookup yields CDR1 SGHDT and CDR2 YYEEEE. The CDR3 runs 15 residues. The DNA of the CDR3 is TGTGCCAGCAGCTTGGGGCCGGGGAACACCGGGGAGCTGTTTTTT. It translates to CASSLGPGNTGELFF. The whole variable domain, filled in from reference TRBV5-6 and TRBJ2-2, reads DAGVTQSPTHLIKTRGQQVTLRCSPKSGHDTVSWYQQALGQGPQFIFQYYEEEERQRGNFPDRFSGHQFPNYSSELNVNALLLGDSALYLCASSLGPGNTGELFFGEGSRLTVL.

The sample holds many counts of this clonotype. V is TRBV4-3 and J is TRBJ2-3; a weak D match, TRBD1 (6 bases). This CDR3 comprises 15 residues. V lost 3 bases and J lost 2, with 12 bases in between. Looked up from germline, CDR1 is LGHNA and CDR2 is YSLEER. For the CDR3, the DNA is TGCGCCAGCAGCCAGATGGACAGCTACACAGATACGCAGTATTTT. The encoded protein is CASSQMDSYTDTQYF.

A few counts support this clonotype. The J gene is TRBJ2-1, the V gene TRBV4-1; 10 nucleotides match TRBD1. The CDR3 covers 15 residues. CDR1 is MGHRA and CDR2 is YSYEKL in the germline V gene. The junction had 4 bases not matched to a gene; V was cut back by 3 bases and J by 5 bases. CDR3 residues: CASSQPGQGNNEQFF. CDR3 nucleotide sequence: TGCGCCAGCAGCCAGCCGGGACAGGGGAACAATGAGCAGTTCTTC.